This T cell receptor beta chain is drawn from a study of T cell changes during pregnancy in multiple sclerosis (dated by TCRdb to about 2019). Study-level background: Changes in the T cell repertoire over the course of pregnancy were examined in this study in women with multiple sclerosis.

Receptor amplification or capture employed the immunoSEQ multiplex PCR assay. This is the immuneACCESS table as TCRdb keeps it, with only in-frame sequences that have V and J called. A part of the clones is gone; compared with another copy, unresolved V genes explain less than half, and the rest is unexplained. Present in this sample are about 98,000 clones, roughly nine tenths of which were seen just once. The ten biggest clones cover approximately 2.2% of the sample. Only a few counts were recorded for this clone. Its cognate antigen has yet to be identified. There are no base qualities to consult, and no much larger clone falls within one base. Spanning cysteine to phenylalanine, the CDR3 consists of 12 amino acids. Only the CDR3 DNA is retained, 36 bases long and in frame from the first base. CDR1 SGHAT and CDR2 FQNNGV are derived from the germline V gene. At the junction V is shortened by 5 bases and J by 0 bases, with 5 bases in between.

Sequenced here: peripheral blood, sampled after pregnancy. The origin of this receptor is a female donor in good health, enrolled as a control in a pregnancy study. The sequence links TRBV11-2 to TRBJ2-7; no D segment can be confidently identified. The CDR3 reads CASSRSSYEQYF. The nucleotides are TGTGCCAGCAGCCGTAGCTCCTACGAGCAGTACTTC.